The present T cell receptor (beta chain) was sequenced within a study of OX40 agonist ivuxolimab in advanced cancers. Study in general: With a range of roughly 20 to 85, age averaged roughly 61 years, and about 82% were male.

Study-wide points: The study observed clonal expansion of CD4+ and CD8+ blood T cells by week 6 at 0.1 to 3.0 mg/kg. The average count of expanded clones was higher among CD8+ T cells than among CD4+. Low clonal expansion, among the lowest seen, marked partial responders at 0.1-3.0 mg/kg.

The CDR3 contains 14 residues. V shed 6 bases and J shed 1 base, with 7 bases lying between them. Germline assignment: CDR1 SNHLY and CDR2 FYNNEI. With regard to this clone: Its antigen is unidentified.

Using immunoSEQ multiplex PCR, the repertoire was profiled, and TCRdb retains in-frame clones only, with some absent. The sample holds tens of thousands of clones, roughly 90% seen once. J is TRBJ2-6 and V is TRBV2, with D perhaps TRBD1 (6 bases). Sequenced material: CD4+ or CD8+ T cells sorted from blood, taken in a trial of the OX40 agonist ivuxolimab. This receptor was taken from an adult with an advanced solid tumor such as melanoma, head and neck, liver or kidney cancer. The CDR3 DNA sequence: TGTGCCAGCAGACAGGGTTCTGGGGCCAACGTCCTGACTTTC. It yields the protein CASRQGSGANVLTF.